The rows below give T cell receptor beta chains drawn from one sample of a study of response to subunit inactivated influenza vaccine. In TCRdb, the RT-PCR reads were re-called with MiXCR into one record per CDR3 protein. The repertoire holds fewer than 550,000 distinct CDR3 sequences, with 25% as singletons. The input for sequencing was CD4+ T cells sorted from PBMCs, taken roughly 5 days after vaccination. The receptors were gathered from a man aged 50 to 60 who received an inactivated influenza vaccine. CDR3s include the opening cysteine and the closing phenylalanine or tryptophan. The D gene is left open where the match is weak. Only some rows state a clone size, as once, few, many or a class for expanded clones.

j_call v_call clone_size d_call cdr3_nt cdr3_aa
TRBJ1-4 TRBV7-2 NA NA TGTGCCAGCAGCTTAGGGGAGGCTAATGAAAAACTGTTTTTT CASSLGEANEKLFF
TRBJ2-3 TRBV5-5 NA NA TGTGCCAGCAGCCTAGGGACTCCCACAGATACGCAGTATTTT CASSLGTPTDTQYF
TRBJ2-7 TRBV7-9 NA NA TGTGCCAGCAGCTTATATAAACGGGCCGGCGGTGGGGGGGAGCAGTACTTC CASSLYKRAGGGGEQYF
TRBJ2-7 TRBV6-5 NA TRBD1 TGTGCCAGCAGTTACCGGGACAGAAAATACGAGCAGTACTTC CASSYRDRKYEQYF
TRBJ2-5 TRBV7-2 NA NA TGTGCCAGCAGTCTGTCCCGGAGTGTTCAAGAGACCCAGTACTTC CASSLSRSVQETQYF
TRBJ2-1 TRBV2 few TRBD2 TGTGCCAGCAGAAGAGCGGGGGGGATTACCAATGAGCAGTTCTTC CASRRAGGITNEQFF
TRBJ1-2 TRBV7-9 NA NA TGTGCCAGCAGCCTACAGGCACCAGGATTAGAGGGCTACACCTTC CASSLQAPGLEGYTF
TRBJ2-5 TRBV15 NA NA TGTGCCACCAGCAGAGATTCTAATAAGGGCCTAGTAGGGACCCAGTACTTC CATSRDSNKGLVGTQYF
TRBJ1-1 TRBV20-1 few TRBD1 TGCAGTGCTTTTGACAGGGGGCAAATCGTAATGAACACTGAAGCTTTCTTT CSAFDRGQIVMNTEAFF
TRBJ2-1 TRBV5-1 few TRBD2 TGCGCCAGCAGCTGGGAGTGGGGGGGGTCAACTGAGCAGTTCTTC CASSWEWGGSTEQFF
TRBJ2-7 TRBV6-5 NA NA TGTGCCAGCAGTTACCGGCGCGCCAACGAGCAGTACTTC CASSYRRANEQYF
TRBJ2-7 TRBV10-3 few TRBD1 TGTGCCATCAGCACGGGACAGACCTACGAGCAGTACTTC CAISTGQTYEQYF
TRBJ1-4 TRBV24-1 many NA TGTGCCACCAGTGATCCGGGGTCAACTAATGAAAAACTGTTTTTT CATSDPGSTNEKLFF
TRBJ2-3 TRBV5-1 NA NA TGCGCCAGCAGCTTTGTACTAAGACATGACAGCACAGATACGCAGTATTTT CASSFVLRHDSTDTQYF
TRBJ2-7 TRBV6-1 few TRBD1 TGTGCCAGCAGCATGACCGGACAGGGGGGCTACGAGCAGTACTTC CASSMTGQGGYEQYF
TRBJ2-5 TRBV12-3/TRBV12-4 NA TRBD2 TGTGCCAGCAGTTTGGGCGGGGGGGCCGGAGAGACCCAGTACTTC CASSLGGGAGETQYF
TRBJ1-5 TRBV20-1 NA NA TGCAGTGCTAGAGGTCTCCAAGCCCAGCATTTT CSARGLQAQHF
TRBJ2-1 TRBV10-2 NA TRBD2 TGCGCCAGCAGAAAACCGGGGGGGCCCTACAATGAGCAGTTCTTC CASRKPGGPYNEQFF
TRBJ2-2 TRBV20-1 NA TRBD1 TGCAGTGCTAGGAACCCTCTTGTTCGCAGGGGGCACACCGGGGAGCTGTTTTTT CSARNPLVRRGHTGELFF
TRBJ2-3 TRBV30 once TRBD2 TGTGCCTGGAACGCGGGAGTTTCAGATACGCAGTATTTT CAWNAGVSDTQYF
TRBJ2-1 TRBV12-3/TRBV12-4 few TRBD1 TGTGCCAGCAGCGACAGGGTGAATGAGCAGTTCTTC CASSDRVNEQFF
TRBJ2-1 TRBV5-6 NA TRBD2 TGTGCCAGCACGGGACTAGCGGATTACTCCTACAATGAGCAGTTCTTC CASTGLADYSYNEQFF
TRBJ2-7 TRBV15 few NA TGTGCCACCAGCAGGGACACCTTCCTCTACGAGCAGTACTTC CATSRDTFLYEQYF
TRBJ1-6 TRBV20-1 NA NA TGCAGTGCTAGGGTGGGCCCTGATAATTCACCCCTCCACTTT CSARVGPDNSPLHF
TRBJ2-7 TRBV7-6 few NA TGTGCCAGCACCCCCGCCTCCTCCTACGAGCAGTACTTC CASTPASSYEQYF
TRBJ2-1 TRBV7-2 NA NA TGTGCCAGCAGCTTTGTCCAGCGGGATGAGCAGTTCTTC CASSFVQRDEQFF
TRBJ2-2 TRBV20-1 few NA TGCAGTGCCAACCTACTACCTAATACGAACACCGGGGAGCTGTTTTTT CSANLLPNTNTGELFF
TRBJ2-1 TRBV7-2 NA NA TGTGCCAGCAGCCCCCCGGGACTTCGACACAATGAGCAGTTCTTC CASSPPGLRHNEQFF
TRBJ2-1 TRBV7-2 NA NA TGTGCCAGCAAGCCGGGCAGCCTTGTGAATGAGCAGTTCTTC CASKPGSLVNEQFF
TRBJ2-1 TRBV9 many NA TGTGCCAGCAGCGTCGGATACAATGAGCAGTTCTTC CASSVGYNEQFF
TRBJ1-2 TRBV4-3 many NA TGCGCCAGCAGCAACCCCGGGGGATATGGCTACACCTTC CASSNPGGYGYTF
TRBJ2-5 TRBV29-1 once NA TGCAGCGTTGAAGGGGTGCGGGACAGCCGAGAAGAGACCCAGTACTTC CSVEGVRDSREETQYF
TRBJ2-6 TRBV18 NA NA TGTGCCAGCCCGACGTATTCGGCCAACGTCCTGACTTTC CASPTYSANVLTF
TRBJ1-1 TRBV5-1 few NA TGCGCCAGCAGCTTGGTATCCGGCCTTCGTGACACTGAAGCTTTCTTT CASSLVSGLRDTEAFF
TRBJ2-2 TRBV24-1 NA TRBD1 TGTGCCACCAGTGACCCCAGGGGGCGAGGCGGGGAGCTGTTTTTT CATSDPRGRGGELFF
TRBJ2-5 TRBV10-3 few NA TGTGCCATCAGTGAGTCGACACCTCTTGAGACCCAGTACTTC CAISESTPLETQYF
TRBJ2-7 TRBV19 many NA TGTGCCAGTAGTATAGGGAATTCCTACGAGCAGTACTTC CASSIGNSYEQYF
TRBJ2-7 TRBV20-1 few NA TGCAGTGCCGTGAACAGGGGGGGCGGCTACGAGCAGTACTTC CSAVNRGGGYEQYF
TRBJ2-3 TRBV29-1 few NA TGCAGCGTTGATATGTCGGAATATAGCACAGATACGCAGTATTTT CSVDMSEYSTDTQYF
TRBJ2-3 TRBV5-1 NA NA TGCGCCAGCAGCGGGGGCGTGCGCACAGATACGCAGTATTTT CASSGGVRTDTQYF
TRBJ2-7 TRBV18 NA NA TGTGCCAGCTCACCACGATCTAGCACCTACGAGCAGTACTTC CASSPRSSTYEQYF
TRBJ2-2 TRBV6-1 many TRBD1 TGTGCCAGCAGTACAGGGGGGAACACCGGGGAGCTGTTTTTT CASSTGGNTGELFF
TRBJ1-6 TRBV20-1 few NA TGCAGTGCCCAGGAACGGACCTATAATTCACCCCTCCACTTT CSAQERTYNSPLHF
TRBJ2-1 TRBV12-3/TRBV12-4 NA NA TGTGCCAGCAGCAAGGCAGGGGGGCAAGGTGAGCAGTTCTTC CASSKAGGQGEQFF
TRBJ2-7 TRBV7-6 NA NA TGTGCCAGCAGCTTAGGCCACCCCTTACAGGGAAACGAGCAGTACTTC CASSLGHPLQGNEQYF
TRBJ2-2 TRBV12-3/TRBV12-4 few NA TGTGCCAGCAGTTTCTCGCACACCGGGGAGCTGTTTTTT CASSFSHTGELFF
TRBJ2-7 TRBV20-1 few NA TGCAGTGCTAGAGACGCCTACAAATCCTACGAGCAGTACTTC CSARDAYKSYEQYF